These 26 T cell receptor beta chains came from one sample sequenced in a study of T cell repertoires in cytomegalovirus infection (dated by TCRdb to the late 2010s). The sample's treatment or condition label is to be understood as: in vitro stimulation with specific CMV peptide epitopes to enrich CMV-specific T cells. Their antigens remain unidentified. Instrument used: Illumina HiSeq 1500. Using fastp at Q25 and MiXCR, TCRdb reprocessed the public reads and kept productive beta chains. Merged by CDR3 protein, the rows form single entries marked with the most common genes and DNA. The sample table contains around 900,000 distinct CDR3 sequences; only one count was recorded for approximately 33% of them. In total, the top ten clones hold 13% of the sample. Source: cultured CD8+ T cells from PBMCs, taken from culture after CMV antigen stimulation. All receptors derive from a human donor in good health (CMV status not recorded). Some clones in this sample may be carry-over from other donors' samples.

This chain joins TRBV7-9 and TRBJ2-3; 10 bases map to TRBD1. CDR3 length: 17 residues. The germline V gene has CDR1 SEHNR and CDR2 FQNEAQ (reference sequence). V dropped 4 bases and J dropped 13; count of bases not matched to a gene: 20. The CDR3: CASSSSTEDRGPYEKYF. The CDR3 bases are TGTGCCAGCAGCTCCTCCACTGAAGACAGGGGGCCTTACGAAAAGTATTTT.

CDR3 residues: CASSLTLRGGYEQYF. The CDR3 DNA is TGTGCCAGCAGCTTAACACTTCGGGGAGGCTACGAGCAGTACTTC. The chain is built from TRBV7-9 and TRBJ2-7, with D possibly matching TRBD2 (6 bases). V was cut by 2 bases and J by 3 bases, with 14 bases left in between. This CDR3 region has 15 residues. Germline assignment: CDR1 SEHNR and CDR2 FQNEAQ (reference sequence).

This CDR3 reads CASSFGQVNSPLHF. The CDR3 region has the DNA TGTGCCAGCAGTTTCGGCCAGGTTAATTCACCCCTCCACTTT. The chain uses TRBV27 and TRBJ1-6; D gene uncertain. V lost 3 bases and J 6 bases, leaving 9 bases between the germline ends. The germline V gene encodes CDR1 MNHEY and CDR2 SMNVEV (reference sequence). This CDR3 comprises 14 residues.

The chain couples TRBV29-1 to TRBJ1-1; TRBD1 matches 8 bases. The V gene's germline CDR1 is SQVTM and CDR2 ANQGSEA. With 3 bases clipped from V and 4 bases from J, the junction kept 13 bases outside the gene matches. The length of the CDR3 is 16 residues. CDR3 amino acids: CSVDLSDRVWGTEAFF. The CDR3 coding sequence is TGCAGCGTTGATCTGTCGGACAGGGTGTGGGGCACTGAAGCTTTCTTT.

The chain employs TRBV28 and TRBJ1-3; possible D gene TRBD1, 6 bases. Germline values: CDR1 MDHEN, CDR2 SYDVKM. V was clipped by 1 base and J by 5 bases, with 12 bases between them. The CDR3 runs to 15 residues. The CDR3 DNA reads TGTGCCAGCAGTTTATTGCCAGGGGAAAGAAACACCATATATTTT. Its translation is CASSLLPGERNTIYF.

This clonotype showed up just a few times. The CDR3 spells CASSQDMSPSQPQHF. The DNA for the CDR3 is TGCGCCAGCAGCCAAGATATGTCGCCATCTCAGCCCCAGCATTTT. The chain carries TRBV4-1 and TRBJ1-5; D gene uncertain. Trimming took 0 bases from V and 6 from J, leaving 12 bases between them. CDR1 is MGHRA, CDR2 YSYEKL, per germline. CDR3 length: 15 amino acids.

The rearrangement joins TRBV20-1 to TRBJ2-5; the match to TRBD2 covers 11 bases. J gave up 7 bases and V 8 bases, and 15 bases lay outside the gene matches. CDR1 DFQATT and CDR2 SNEGSKA come from the germline V gene (reference sequence). The CDR3 has 15 residues. CDR3 sequence reads: CSPRGTSGGPWTQYF. DNA of the CDR3: TGCAGTCCGCGGGGAACTAGCGGGGGTCCGTGGACCCAGTACTTC.

This clonotype has more than one count but fewer than ten. The V call is TRBV27, the J call TRBJ1-4; the D is unclear. Trimming took 6 bases from V and 0 from J, leaving 14 bases between them. The CDR3 consists of 16 residues. The germline CDR1 and CDR2 sequences are MNHEY and SMNVEV (reference sequence). CDR3 DNA: TGTGCCAGCAGCCCACGGCAGGACCCAACTAATGAAAAACTGTTTTTT. It codes for CASSPRQDPTNEKLFF.

This clonotype was seen a few times. This chain joins TRBV6-1 and TRBJ2-7; no clear D gene. Germline V gives CDR1 MNHNS, CDR2 SASEGT. The CDR3 spans 14 residues. Trimming stripped 1 base from V and 3 bases from J, with 10 bases between. As DNA, the CDR3 is TGTGCCAGCAGTGAAGAGGCGGTCAGCTACGAGCAGTACTTC. Protein sequence: CASSEEAVSYEQYF.

This chain joins TRBV20-1 and TRBJ2-5; TRBD1 aligns across 7 bases. The CDR3 contains 13 residues. J lost 6 bases, V lost 4 bases, and 8 bases had no gene match. Germline CDR1 reads DFQATT; CDR2 reads SNEGSKA (reference sequence). DNA for the CDR3: TGCAGTGCTACCCGGGACAGTGACAAGACCCAGTACTTC. It specifies CSATRDSDKTQYF.

This clonotype has at least ten counts. This chain joins TRBV7-9 and TRBJ2-1, with 9 bases that match TRBD2. CDR3 length: 15 amino acids. Germline V gene lookup returns CDR1 SEHNR and CDR2 FQNEAQ (reference sequence). Trimming removed 3 bases from V and 3 bases from J; junction bases left unmatched: 3. CDR3 sequence (DNA): TGTGCCAGCAGCTTCCCTAGCGGGGTCTACAATGAGCAGTTCTTC. Protein: CASSFPSGVYNEQFF.

The chain is built from TRBV7-2 and TRBJ1-6; D ambiguous. CDR1 is SGHTA, CDR2 FQGNSA, per germline. The CDR3 totals 12 residues. Trimming pared 5 bases from V and 8 bases from J, leaving 7 bases between. The CDR3 region is CASSPLDSPLHF. CDR3 nucleotide sequence: TGTGCCAGCAGCCCTCTCGATTCACCCCTCCACTTT.

A remark on this clonotype: The junction does not match germline at one end; this may be a read error. This chain joins TRBV20-1 and TRBJ2-6; 7 positions agree with TRBD1. The germline gives CDR1 DFQATT, CDR2 SNEGSKA (reference sequence). The CDR3 has 20 amino acids. The CDR3 region is CSARDLVRGQKSSGTNVLTF. CDR3 DNA: TGCAGTGCTAGAGATTTGGTCAGGGGACAGAAGAGCTCTGGGACCAACGTCCTGACTTTC.

The V and J genes are TRBV4-2 and TRBJ1-1, with D unresolved. The CDR3 loop spans 12 amino acids. Germline loops: CDR1 LGHNA, CDR2 YNFKEQ. V was pared by 0 bases and J by 10 bases, with 9 bases between. CDR3 in DNA: TGTGCCAGCAGCCAAGAATACGGGATAGCTTTCTTT. Residues: CASSQEYGIAFF.

There are a few counts of this clonotype. The chain combines TRBV7-2 with TRBJ1-4, with 9 bases aligning to TRBD1. Germline lookup yields CDR1 SGHTA and CDR2 FQGNSA. The CDR3 sequence is 15 residues long. The J segment lost 8 bases and the V segment lost 5 bases, leaving 9 bases of the junction unmatched. The CDR3 nucleotides are TGTGCCAGCAGCCCTTGGACAGGGGTAGGAGAAAAACTGTTTTTT. Amino acids: CASSPWTGVGEKLFF.

V gene TRBV4-1 combines with J gene TRBJ2-1; D may correspond to TRBD1 or TRBD2 (5 bases each). Looked up from germline, CDR1 is MGHRA and CDR2 is YSYEKL. This CDR3 spans 14 amino acids. Between the trimmed V and J ends, which lost 4 bases and 9 bases, there was a span of 16 bases. The CDR3 protein is CASSLGMGVVEQFF. CDR3 nucleotide sequence: TGCGCCAGCAGCCTTGGTATGGGGGTGGTTGAGCAGTTCTTC.

The gene calls are TRBV2 and TRBJ2-7, with a possible D match to TRBD2 (5 bases). The CDR3 is 16 amino acids. The V gene lost 5 bases and the J gene lost 3 bases, with 20 bases spanning the gap. The germline CDR1 and CDR2 sequences are SNHLY and FYNNEI. For the CDR3, the DNA is TGTGCCAGCAGTCCCCTGAGTACACAACGGGGCTACGAGCAGTACTTC. It specifies CASSPLSTQRGYEQYF.

This clonotype was picked up a small number of times. One junction end disagrees with the germline gene, perhaps due to a read error. The J gene is TRBJ2-1, the V gene TRBV19, with TRBD2 identical over 7 bases. The germline gives CDR1 LNHDA, CDR2 SQIVND (reference sequence). There are 15 residues in the CDR3. The CDR3 spells CASRVTGGSYNEQFF. The CDR3 DNA is TGTGCAAGTAGGGTTACGGGGGGTTCCTACAATGAGCAGTTCTTC.

The chain joins TRBV19 to TRBJ1-2; no definite D call. There are 12 residues in the CDR3. Germline lookup yields CDR1 LNHDA and CDR2 SQIVND (reference sequence). Trimming removed 3 bases at V and 6 bases at J, with 8 bases between. DNA for the CDR3: TGTGCCAGTAGTATGTGGGGTGATGGCTACACCTTC. Amino acids: CASSMWGDGYTF.

Of note for this clonotype: This may be a read error, as it is one base from a much larger clone. The chain combines TRBV7-8 with TRBJ2-2; possible D gene TRBD1, 6 bases. Germline V gene sequence: CDR1 SGHVS, CDR2 FQNEAQ. The CDR3 runs to 15 residues. The CDR3, as DNA: TGTACCAGCAGCTGGGCAGGGACACTTCTCTGGGAGCTGTTTTTT. As protein: CTSSWAGTLLWELFF. The full variable domain, completed using reference TRBV7-8 and TRBJ2-2, is GAGVSQSPRYKVAKRGQDVALRCDPISGHVSLFWYQQALGQGPEFLTYFQNEAQLDKSGLPSDRFFAERPEGSVSTLKIQRTQQEDSAVYLCTSSWAGTLLWELFFGEGSRLTVL.

This chain uses TRBV7-8 with TRBJ2-3; 10 bases line up with TRBD2. With 5 bases clipped from V and 0 bases from J, the junction kept 5 bases outside the gene matches. In germline, CDR1 is SGHVS, CDR2 FQNEAQ. CDR3 size: 16 residues. CDR3 sequence reads: CASSTIAGGSTDTQYF. CDR3 DNA: TGTGCCAGCAGCACTATAGCGGGGGGAAGCACAGATACGCAGTATTTT.

This clonotype was counted only a few times. The rearrangement uses TRBV12-3 or TRBV12-4 and TRBJ1-5, with D possibly TRBD1 on 5 matching bases. The CDR3 is made up of 15 amino acids. V lost 8 bases and J lost 9, with 23 bases in between. CDR3 sequence reads: CASSSSGGNLGPQHF. The CDR3 DNA follows: TGTGCCAGCTCAAGTAGTGGGGGGAATTTAGGGCCCCAGCATTTT.

This clonotype showed up just a few times. The chain joins TRBV10-3 to TRBJ2-1; weak D call: TRBD2 (6 bases). V dropped 6 bases and J dropped 3 bases, with 6 bases sitting between them. The germline CDR1 and CDR2 sequences are ENHRY and SYGVKD. The CDR3 contains 12 residues. The CDR3 DNA follows: TGTGCCATCAGGGGACTCTACAATGAGCAGTTCTTC. It encodes CAIRGLYNEQFF.

Regarding this clonotype: At one end the junction does not follow the germline gene, possibly because of a read error. The V call is TRBV19, the J call TRBJ1-5; 7 bases are a match to TRBD1. Germline V gene data show CDR1 as LNHDA and CDR2 as SQIVND (reference sequence). CDR3 length: 14 amino acids. The CDR3, as DNA: TGTGCCAATAGTGCAAGACAGGGAGATCAGCCCCAGCATTTT. This translates into CANSARQGDQPQHF.

The sample holds a few counts of this clonotype. This chain connects TRBV7-6 to TRBJ1-2; no clear D. CDR3 length: 14 amino acids. Between the trimmed V and J ends, which lost 0 bases and 4 bases, there was a span of 9 bases. CDR1 SGHVS and CDR2 FNYEAQ come from the germline V gene. The CDR3, as DNA: TGTGCCAGCAGCTTAGCCCATAAGCCCTATGGCTACACCTTC. As protein: CASSLAHKPYGYTF.

This chain uses TRBV19 with TRBJ2-1; 9 nucleotides line up with TRBD1. The CDR3 is 16 amino acids. V trimming: 5 bases; J trimming: 2 bases; junction bases outside the gene matches: 7. Germline V CDR1 and CDR2: LNHDA, SQIVND (reference sequence). In DNA form, the CDR3 reads TGTGCCAGTAGTCTCAACGACAGGGGGACCTACAATGAGCAGTTCTTC. Encoded protein: CASSLNDRGTYNEQFF.